Below are 24 T cell receptor beta chains sequenced from a single sample in a study of T cell responses to AZD1222 COVID-19 vaccine. Data came from immunoSEQ multiplex PCR; TCRdb stores just in-frame clones and leaves some out. The sample records around 99,000 clones, around 91% being singletons. Sequencing used peripheral blood, obtained on day 0 of AZD1222 vaccination. These receptors originate from an adult in good health.

Here the CDR3 reads CASSYLGDHTDTQYF. For the CDR3, the DNA is TGTGCCAGCAGTTATTTGGGGGACCACACAGATACGCAGTATTTT. The chain is built from TRBV6-5 and TRBJ2-3; D assignment may be TRBD1 or TRBD2 (5 bases each). This CDR3 region has 15 residues. The germline gives CDR1 MNHEY, CDR2 SVGAGI. Trimming removed 3 bases from V and 2 bases from J, with 12 bases in between.

The chain uses TRBV7-9 and TRBJ2-7, with 10 bases aligning to TRBD1. Trimming cost V 5 bases and J 0 bases; bases outside gene matches: 10. The germline CDR1 and CDR2 sequences are SEHNR and FQNEAQ (reference sequence). The CDR3 is 17 amino acids. As DNA, the CDR3 is TGTGCCAGCAGCCGCGGCTTAGGGGACAGGGGCTCCTACGAGCAGTACTTC. Translating gives CASSRGLGDRGSYEQYF.

The chain links TRBV6-2 or TRBV6-3 to TRBJ1-4; the D gene is possibly TRBD1 (6 bases). Trimming shortened V by 6 bases and J by 7 bases, and 15 bases separated the two germline ends. The CDR3 runs to 14 residues. From germline, CDR1 is MNHEY and CDR2 SVGEGT. The CDR3 DNA is TGTGCCAGCAGCCCCGGGGGGCGGGTTGAAAAACTGTTTTTT. Amino acids: CASSPGGRVEKLFF.

This chain uses TRBV9 with TRBJ2-1; 8 nucleotides align to TRBD2. V was clipped by 7 bases and J by 8 bases; unmatched bases: 17. The CDR3 is 16 residues long. Germline V gene sequence: CDR1 SGDLS, CDR2 YYNGEE. The CDR3: CASSGGLAAGLDEQFF. CDR3 nucleotide sequence: TGTGCCAGCTCCGGAGGACTAGCAGCGGGGTTGGATGAGCAGTTCTTC.

This chain connects TRBV6-5 to TRBJ1-1; no definite D call. This CDR3 comprises 15 residues. Trimming pared 0 bases from V and 0 bases from J, leaving 8 bases between. Germline-derived CDR1 and CDR2 are MNHEY and SVGAGI. The CDR3 nucleotides are TGTGCCAGCAGTTACTCGGTGGGCGTGAACACTGAAGCTTTCTTT. It encodes CASSYSVGVNTEAFF.

The V call is TRBV29-1, the J call TRBJ2-5; D may be TRBD2 (5 bases). This CDR3 region has 12 residues. Germline assignment: CDR1 SQVTM and CDR2 ANQGSEA. Between the trimmed V and J ends, which lost 6 bases and 5 bases, there was a span of 13 bases. CDR3 sequence: CSVPRGAETQYF. The CDR3 DNA is TGCAGCGTCCCCCGGGGTGCGGAGACCCAGTACTTC.

The chain joins TRBV7-9 to TRBJ1-6; D call uncertain. The V gene lost 1 base and the J gene lost 10 bases, with 14 bases spanning the gap. The germline gives CDR1 SEHNR, CDR2 FQNEAQ (reference sequence). This CDR3 comprises 15 residues. In nucleotides, the CDR3 is TGTGCCAGCAGCTTAGGGGTGGGAACTGGGTCACCCCTCCACTTT. Translating it yields CASSLGVGTGSPLHF.

The CDR3 protein is CASSSGGQGLTEAFF. For the CDR3, the DNA is TGTGCCAGCAGCTCTGGGGGACAGGGCCTCACTGAAGCTTTCTTT. This chain links TRBV11-2 with TRBJ1-1; 9 nucleotides match TRBD1. The CDR3 loop spans 15 amino acids. V trimming: 4 bases; J trimming: 4 bases; junction bases outside the gene matches: 7. The germline V gene encodes CDR1 SGHAT and CDR2 FQNNGV.

This clone came up once. This rearrangement joins TRBV29-1 to TRBJ2-3; D tentatively reads TRBD1 or TRBD2 (7 bases each). This CDR3 has 14 residues. Per germline, CDR1 SQVTM and CDR2 ANQGSEA. CDR3 bases: TGCACCTCACAAGGGGAGGGGGCCACAGATACGCAGTATTTT. It specifies CTSQGEGATDTQYF.

This clone came up once. J is TRBJ1-1 and V is TRBV5-5, with D perhaps matching TRBD1 (5 bases). Germline V CDR1 and CDR2: SGHKS, YYEKEE (reference sequence). This CDR3 spans 17 amino acids. Trimming stripped 1 base from V and 4 bases from J, with 20 bases between. CDR3: CASSLIPGGARGTEAFF. For the CDR3, the DNA is TGTGCCAGCAGCTTGATTCCAGGCGGAGCAAGGGGCACTGAAGCTTTCTTT.

This chain joins TRBV11-2 and TRBJ2-1, with D unclear. Germline V gene sequence: CDR1 SGHAT, CDR2 FQNNGV. CDR3 length equals 13 residues. Trimming took off 1 base at V and 5 bases at J, with 6 bases between the two ends. The CDR3 here is CASSLVTDNEQFF. The CDR3 DNA follows: TGTGCCAGCAGCTTAGTTACCGACAATGAGCAGTTCTTC.

The chain couples TRBV10-3 to TRBJ2-1, with D possibly being TRBD2 (6 bases). The CDR3 contains 15 residues. V lost 3 bases and J lost 4, with 13 bases in between. Germline V gene data show CDR1 as ENHRY and CDR2 as SYGVKD. The CDR3, as DNA: TGTGCCATCAGTGACCCGCGGGGCGGATACAATGAGCAGTTCTTC. Protein product: CAISDPRGGYNEQFF.

The genes are TRBV19 and TRBJ1-6; no clear D gene. CDR1 LNHDA and CDR2 SQIVND come from the germline V gene (reference sequence). This CDR3 spans 12 amino acids. Deletions cut 8 bases from V and 10 bases from J, with 12 bases between. The CDR3 DNA follows: TGTGCCAGTGTTTTTGCCGTCTCACCCCTCCACTTT. Translating gives CASVFAVSPLHF.

A few counts support this clone. The V call is TRBV7-3, the J call TRBJ2-7, with 7 positions matching TRBD1. Losses at the gene ends were 5 bases for V and 7 bases for J; bases not matched to a gene: 8. This CDR3 has 13 amino acids. Germline values: CDR1 SGHTA, CDR2 FQGTGA. This CDR3 is CASSPQTGREQYF. The CDR3 DNA reads TGTGCCAGCAGCCCCCAGACAGGGCGTGAGCAGTACTTC.

The V and J genes are TRBV21-1 and TRBJ2-7; the table's D call, TRBD1, was not checked against the DNA. TRBV21-1 represents a pseudogene. This CDR3 region has 16 residues. The CDR3 DNA is TGTGCCAGCAGCAAAGTCGTACAGGCAGTGACCTACGAGCAGTACTTC. This sequence encodes CASSKVVQAVTYEQYF.

The table lists this clone with a few counts. The chain carries TRBV9 and TRBJ2-1, with 7 bases that match TRBD1. V gave up 4 bases and J gave up 9 bases; unmatched junction bases: 10. The CDR3 totals 14 residues. Germline V lookup: CDR1 SGDLS, CDR2 YYNGEE. The CDR3 loop reads CASSSQTGIGEQFF. The CDR3 DNA follows: TGTGCCAGCAGCTCTCAGACAGGGATCGGTGAGCAGTTCTTC.

The rearrangement links TRBV12-3 or TRBV12-4 to TRBJ1-2; D unclear. The CDR3 has 11 residues. V lost 5 bases, J lost 4 bases, and 5 bases lay in between. CDR3 bases: TGTGCCAGCAGTCGGTCCTATGGCTACACCTTC. It is translated as CASSRSYGYTF.

The chain joins TRBV5-1 to TRBJ2-1; 10 bases match TRBD2. The CDR3 is made up of 16 amino acids. V lost 2 bases to trimming and J lost 3 bases; unmatched junction nucleotides: 5. Germline V gives CDR1 SGHRS, CDR2 YFSETQ. This CDR3 reads CASSLVGTSVYNEQFF. Here the CDR3 DNA reads TGCGCCAGCAGCTTAGTCGGGACTAGCGTCTACAATGAGCAGTTCTTC.

This chain links TRBV7-2 with TRBJ2-1, with TRBD2 as a possible D gene (5 bases). CDR3 length: 14 residues. Germline V gives CDR1 SGHTA, CDR2 FQGNSA. Between the trimmed V and J ends, which lost 2 bases and 8 bases, there was a span of 13 bases. Here the CDR3 reads CASSLYLSGYEQFF. Written as DNA, the CDR3 is TGTGCCAGCAGCTTATACTTGTCGGGGTATGAGCAGTTCTTC.

This clone was recorded once. This chain uses TRBV6-2 or TRBV6-3 with TRBJ1-1; D remains ambiguous. Looked up from germline, CDR1 is MNHEY and CDR2 is SVGEGT. With 0 bases removed from V and 4 bases from J, the gap between germline ends came to 3 bases. The CDR3 loop spans 12 amino acids. CDR3 loop: CASSYSFTEAFF. The CDR3 coding sequence is TGTGCCAGCAGTTACTCGTTCACTGAAGCTTTCTTT.

The chain carries TRBV29-1 and TRBJ2-2; D may correspond to TRBD1 or TRBD2 (5 bases each). V dropped 6 bases and J dropped 5 bases, with 13 bases sitting between them. The CDR3 runs to 13 residues. Germline CDR1 and CDR2: SQVTM and ANQGSEA. CDR3 protein: CSVTGRWTGELFF. The CDR3 nucleotides read TGCAGCGTGACGGGGCGATGGACCGGGGAGCTGTTTTTT.

The genes are TRBV7-2 and TRBJ2-7; 10 bases are shared with TRBD2. With 10 bases clipped from V and 0 bases from J, the junction kept 3 bases outside the gene matches. Germline V gene lookup returns CDR1 SGHTA and CDR2 FQGNSA. This CDR3 contains 13 residues. CDR3 protein: CATGTSDSYEQYF. DNA of the CDR3: TGTGCCACCGGGACTAGCGACTCCTACGAGCAGTACTTC.

In regard to this clone: Mismatch with germline at one junction end may stem from a read error. The CDR3: CASTLGGQGAMNTEAFF. In DNA, the CDR3 is TGCGCCAGCACCTTGGGAGGACAGGGGGCGATGAACACTGAAGCTTTCTTT. The V call is TRBV5-1, the J call TRBJ1-1; 11 bases fit TRBD1. Germline CDR1 SGHRS, CDR2 YFSETQ. CDR3 length: 17 residues.

The rearrangement links TRBV12-5 to TRBJ2-3, with TRBD1 identical over 7 bases. The CDR3 consists of 14 residues. Per the germline V gene, CDR1 is LGHNT and CDR2 is FRNRAP. Trimming cost V 6 bases and J 0 bases; bases outside gene matches: 3. CDR3 in amino acids: CASGPGQSTDTQYF. CDR3 sequence (DNA): TGTGCTAGTGGCCCGGGACAGAGCACAGATACGCAGTATTTT.